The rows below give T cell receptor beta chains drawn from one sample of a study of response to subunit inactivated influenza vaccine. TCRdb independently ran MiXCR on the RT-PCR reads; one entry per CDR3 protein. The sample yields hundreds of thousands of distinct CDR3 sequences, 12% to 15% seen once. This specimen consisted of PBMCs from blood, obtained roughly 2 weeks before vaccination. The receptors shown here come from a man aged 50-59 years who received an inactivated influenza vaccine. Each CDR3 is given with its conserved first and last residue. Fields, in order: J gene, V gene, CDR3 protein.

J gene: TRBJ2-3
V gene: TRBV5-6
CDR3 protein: CASGKRGIDNTQYF

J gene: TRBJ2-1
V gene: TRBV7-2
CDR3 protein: CASSFFVGVSYNEQFF

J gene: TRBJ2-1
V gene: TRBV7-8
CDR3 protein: CASSFGATSSYNEQFF

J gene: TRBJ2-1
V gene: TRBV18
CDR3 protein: CASSPRSGQGANEQFF

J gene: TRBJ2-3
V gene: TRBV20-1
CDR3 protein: CSAEGRPPSRDTQYF

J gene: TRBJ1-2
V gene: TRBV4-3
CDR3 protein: CASSQEQYTNYGYTF

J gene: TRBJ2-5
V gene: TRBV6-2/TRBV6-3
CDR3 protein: CASSFLAGGPDQETQYF

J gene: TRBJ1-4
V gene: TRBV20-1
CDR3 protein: CSARADKLNEKLFF

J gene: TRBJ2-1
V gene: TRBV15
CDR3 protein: CATSREGLAGYNEQFF

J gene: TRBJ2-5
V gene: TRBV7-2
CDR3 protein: CASSFGLAAETQYF

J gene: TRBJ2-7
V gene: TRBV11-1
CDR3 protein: CASSKSDGSSYEQYF

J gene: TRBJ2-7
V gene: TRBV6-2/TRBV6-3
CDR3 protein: CASSYSRDNEQYF

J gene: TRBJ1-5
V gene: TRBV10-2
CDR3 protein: CASSVYRVTDDNQPQHF

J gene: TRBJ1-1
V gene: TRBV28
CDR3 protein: CAVKGANTEAFF

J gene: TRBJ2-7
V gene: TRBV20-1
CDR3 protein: CSARDKLGGGEQYF

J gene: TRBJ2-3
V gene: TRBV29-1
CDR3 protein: CSARGAGGPDTQYF

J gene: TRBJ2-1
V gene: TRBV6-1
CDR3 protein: CASSGSGRAQSEQFF

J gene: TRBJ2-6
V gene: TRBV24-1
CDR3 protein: CATSEPTGPGANVLTF

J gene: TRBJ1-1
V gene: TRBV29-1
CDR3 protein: CSVQAGGSYTEAFF

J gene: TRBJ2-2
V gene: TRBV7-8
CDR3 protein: CASSFTGNLAGELFF

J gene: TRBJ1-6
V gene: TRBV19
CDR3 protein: CASSPFMDNSPLHF

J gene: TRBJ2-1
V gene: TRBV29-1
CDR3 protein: CSQRGGANEQFF